These 9 T cell receptor beta chains came from one sample sequenced in a study of CD8+ T cells in alopecia areata. cDNA prepared by RNA extraction and subsequent reverse transcription served as the template for sequencing. The assay was immunoSEQ multiplex PCR, and TCRdb's table has in-frame clones only and misses some. The data contain over 120,000 clones, about three fifths of them seen just once; the ten biggest clones take up nearly 6.5%. Sequencing was performed on CD4+ T cells sorted from blood, taken at week 0. Receptor source: a human donor with alopecia areata.

This clone turned up a few times. V and J are TRBV29-1 and TRBJ2-3; 7 positions match TRBD1. After removal of 3 bases from V and 3 bases from J, the junction contained 6 bases not matched to a gene. In germline, CDR1 is SQVTM, CDR2 ANQGSEA. The CDR3 extends over 14 amino acids. CDR3 amino acids: CSVEKGARTDTQYF. In DNA form, the CDR3 reads TGCAGCGTTGAGAAGGGGGCGCGAACAGATACGCAGTATTTT.

This chain joins TRBV7-3 and TRBJ2-2; TRBD1 or TRBD2 may be the D gene (5 bases each). Germline values: CDR1 SGHTA, CDR2 FQGTGA. V gave up 1 base and J gave up 8 bases, with 14 bases separating them. This CDR3 contains 15 residues. The CDR3 loop is CASSLRDGRVGELFF. In DNA form, the CDR3 reads TGTGCCAGCAGCTTAAGGGACGGAAGAGTGGGGGAGCTGTTTTTT.

This clone was recorded only once. The genes are TRBV9 and TRBJ2-1, with D possibly TRBD2 on 6 matching bases. The CDR3 runs to 14 residues. Germline V gene lookup returns CDR1 SGDLS and CDR2 YYNGEE. V lost 1 base to trimming and J lost 7 bases, with 12 bases between them. The CDR3 bases are TGTGCCAGCAGCGTACTGCGGGGTTCAAATGAGCAGTTCTTC. As protein: CASSVLRGSNEQFF. Combining the CDR3 with reference TRBV9 and TRBJ2-1 gives the whole variable domain DSGVTQTPKHLITATGQRVTLRCSPRSGDLSVYWYQQSLDQGLQFLIQYYNGEERAKGNILERFSAQQFPDLHSELNLSSLELGDSALYFCASSVLRGSNEQFFGPGTRLTVL.

The J gene is TRBJ2-7, the V gene TRBV13, with D maybe TRBD2 (5 bases). CDR1 and CDR2 (germline): PRHDT, FYEKMQ (reference sequence). This CDR3 is built from 14 residues. The germline V and J ends were trimmed by 5 bases and 2 bases, with 13 bases remaining between them. CDR3 in DNA: TGTGCCAGCAGCCCTCCCGGGGTCCCCTACGAGCAGTACTTC. Translating gives CASSPPGVPYEQYF.

J is TRBJ1-6 and V is TRBV2; possible D gene TRBD1, 5 bases. Germline V gene sequence: CDR1 SNHLY, CDR2 FYNNEI. Trimming stripped 4 bases from V and 0 bases from J, with 10 bases between. This CDR3 contains 16 residues. CDR3 in amino acids: CASSVDGGSYNSPLHF. The DNA of the CDR3 is TGTGCCAGCAGTGTTGACGGGGGCTCCTATAATTCACCCCTCCACTTT.

This clone was detected only once. V usage is TRBV18 and J usage is TRBJ1-2; 10 bases map to TRBD1. This CDR3 is 15 amino acids long. V trimming: 2 bases; J trimming: 4 bases; junction bases outside the gene matches: 4. Germline loops: CDR1 KGHSH, CDR2 LQKENI. The CDR3 sequence is CASSPDRGQGYGYTF. The CDR3 DNA reads TGTGCCAGCTCACCAGACAGGGGGCAAGGCTATGGCTACACCTTC.

The chain links TRBV7-2 to TRBJ2-5, with D possibly matching TRBD2 (6 bases). Germline assignment: CDR1 SGHTA and CDR2 FQGNSA. With 2 bases removed from V and 5 bases from J, the gap between germline ends came to 15 bases. The CDR3 extends over 15 amino acids. As DNA, the CDR3 is TGTGCCAGCAGCTTACGGAGGGGCGCCGGTGAGACCCAGTACTTC. Encoded protein: CASSLRRGAGETQYF.

This chain links TRBV4-3 with TRBJ2-7; perhaps D is TRBD1 or TRBD2 (5 bases each). The CDR3 length is 14 residues. In germline, CDR1 is LGHNA, CDR2 YSLEER. V lost 4 bases and J 3 bases, leaving 13 bases between the germline ends. Here the CDR3 reads CASSPSRGDYEQYF. In DNA form, the CDR3 reads TGCGCCAGCAGCCCGAGTCGAGGGGACTACGAGCAGTACTTC.

In this sample, this clone turned up a few times. V gene TRBV9 combines with J gene TRBJ2-5; TRBD1 matches at 8 bases. J gave up 5 bases and V 4 bases, and 7 bases lay outside the gene matches. The CDR3 is 14 amino acids. The germline V gene encodes CDR1 SGDLS and CDR2 YYNGEE. The CDR3 reads CASSQGARKETQYF. The DNA for the CDR3 is TGTGCCAGCAGCCAGGGGGCCCGAAAGGAGACCCAGTACTTC. The whole variable domain, filled in from reference TRBV9 and TRBJ2-5, reads DSGVTQTPKHLITATGQRVTLRCSPRSGDLSVYWYQQSLDQGLQFLIQYYNGEERAKGNILERFSAQQFPDLHSELNLSSLELGDSALYFCASSQGARKETQYFGPGTRLLVL.